The clone carrying this T cell receptor beta chain was recorded a few times. The antigen remains unidentified. Trimming cost V 0 bases and J 0 bases; bases outside gene matches: 1. This CDR3 spans 15 amino acids. Germline CDR1 is LNHNV and CDR2 is YYDKDF (reference sequence). The entirety of the isolated RNA underwent reverse transcription, so expressed TCRB transcripts were sequenced. Assay: immunoSEQ multiplex PCR; the TCRdb copy retains only in-frame clones and omits some. This sample has fewer than 300,000 clones, with roughly 20% found just once. The data belong to a study of beta chain features in type 1 diabetes. Findings and caveats of the study: All four CD4+ subsets from Type 1 diabetes patients carried moderately but significantly shorter TCRB CDR3s.

This chain connects TRBV15 to TRBJ1-1, with 7 nucleotides matching TRBD1. This receptor was identified in a middle-aged woman with type 1 diabetes. Sequencing was done on a sample of naive CD4+ T cells from blood. The chain's CDR3 is CATSRDQGVNTEAFF. The CDR3 DNA sequence: TGTGCCACCAGCAGAGATCAGGGGGTGAACACTGAAGCTTTCTTT.